The present TCR beta chain was sequenced within a study of molecular identifiers for immune sequencing clone quantification. J lost 2 bases, V lost 3 bases, and 5 bases had no gene match. This CDR3 has 16 residues. Germline CDR1 MNHEY, CDR2 SMNVEV (reference sequence). RNA fractions of 10%, 30% or 50% and roughly 18,000 to 1,000,000 sorted cells were the source of naive CD8 libraries. Bulk TCR library preparation followed previously described methods with listed TCR primers. TCRdb re-analysed the PCR reads in MiXCR, keeping a single row per CDR3 protein. The repertoire consists of approximately 500,000 distinct CDR3 sequences, with about 21% occurring once and the leading ten covering about 0.8%.

This chain joins TRBV27 and TRBJ2-3; 10 nucleotides agree with TRBD1. The clonotype originates from a human donor in good health. Some libraries in this study had Jurkat cell RNA spiked in. The sequenced sample consisted of naive CD8+ T cells from blood, with Jurkat cell RNA spiked in. Stated subset: FACS-sorted CD8+CD4-CCR7+CD45RA+ naive T cells. The CDR3 sequence is CASSFKDRGLTDTQYF. CDR3 bases: TGTGCCAGCAGTTTTAAAGACAGGGGGCTCACAGATACGCAGTATTTT.